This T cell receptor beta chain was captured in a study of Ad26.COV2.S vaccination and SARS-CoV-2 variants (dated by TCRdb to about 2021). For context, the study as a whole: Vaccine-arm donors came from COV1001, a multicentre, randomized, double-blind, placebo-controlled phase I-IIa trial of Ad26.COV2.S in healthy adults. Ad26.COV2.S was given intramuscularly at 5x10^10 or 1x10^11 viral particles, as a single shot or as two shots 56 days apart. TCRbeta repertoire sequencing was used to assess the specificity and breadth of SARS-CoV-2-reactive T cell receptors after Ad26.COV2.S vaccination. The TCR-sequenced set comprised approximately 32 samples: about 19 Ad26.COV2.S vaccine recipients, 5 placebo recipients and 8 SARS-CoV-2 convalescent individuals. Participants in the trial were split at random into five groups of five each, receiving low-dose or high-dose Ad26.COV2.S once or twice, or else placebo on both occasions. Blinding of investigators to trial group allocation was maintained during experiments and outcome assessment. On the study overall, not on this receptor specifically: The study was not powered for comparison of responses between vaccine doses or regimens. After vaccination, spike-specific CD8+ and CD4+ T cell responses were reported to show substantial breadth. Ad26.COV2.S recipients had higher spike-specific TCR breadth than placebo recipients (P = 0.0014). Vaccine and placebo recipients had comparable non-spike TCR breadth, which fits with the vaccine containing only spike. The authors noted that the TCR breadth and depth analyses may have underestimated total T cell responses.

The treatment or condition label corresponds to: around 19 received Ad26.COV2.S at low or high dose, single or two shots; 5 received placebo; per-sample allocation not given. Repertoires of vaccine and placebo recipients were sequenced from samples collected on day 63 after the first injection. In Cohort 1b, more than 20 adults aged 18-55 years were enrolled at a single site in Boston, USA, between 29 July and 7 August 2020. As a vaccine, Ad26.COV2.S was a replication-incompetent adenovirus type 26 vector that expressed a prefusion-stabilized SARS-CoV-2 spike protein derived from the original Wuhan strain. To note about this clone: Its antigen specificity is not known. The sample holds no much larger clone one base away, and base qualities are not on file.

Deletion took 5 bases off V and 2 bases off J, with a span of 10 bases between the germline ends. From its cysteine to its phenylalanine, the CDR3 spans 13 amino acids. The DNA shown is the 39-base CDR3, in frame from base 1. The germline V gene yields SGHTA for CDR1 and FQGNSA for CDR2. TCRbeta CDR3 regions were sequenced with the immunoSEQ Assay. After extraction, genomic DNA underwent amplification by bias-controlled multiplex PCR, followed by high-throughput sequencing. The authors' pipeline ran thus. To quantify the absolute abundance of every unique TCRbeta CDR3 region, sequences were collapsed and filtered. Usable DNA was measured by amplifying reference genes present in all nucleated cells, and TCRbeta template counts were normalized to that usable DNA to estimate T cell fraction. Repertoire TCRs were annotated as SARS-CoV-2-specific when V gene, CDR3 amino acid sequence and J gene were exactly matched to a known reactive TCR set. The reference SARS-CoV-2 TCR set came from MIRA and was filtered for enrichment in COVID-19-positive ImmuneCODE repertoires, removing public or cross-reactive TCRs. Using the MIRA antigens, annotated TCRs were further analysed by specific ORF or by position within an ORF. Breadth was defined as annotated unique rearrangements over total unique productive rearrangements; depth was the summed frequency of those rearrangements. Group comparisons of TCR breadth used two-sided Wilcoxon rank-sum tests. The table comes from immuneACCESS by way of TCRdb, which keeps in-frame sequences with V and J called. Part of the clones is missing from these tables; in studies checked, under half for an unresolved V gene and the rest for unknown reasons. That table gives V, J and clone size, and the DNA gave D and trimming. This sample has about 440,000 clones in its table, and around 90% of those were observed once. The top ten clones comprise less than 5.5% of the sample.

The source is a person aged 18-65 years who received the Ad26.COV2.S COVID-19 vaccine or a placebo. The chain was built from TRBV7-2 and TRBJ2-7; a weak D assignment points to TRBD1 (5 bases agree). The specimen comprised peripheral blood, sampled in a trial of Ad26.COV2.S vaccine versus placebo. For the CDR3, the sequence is CASSLRGPYEQYF. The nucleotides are TGTGCCAGCAGCCTTAGGGGTCCCTACGAGCAGTACTTC.